Listed here is a single TCR beta chain. Its antigen is not identified. The data were produced by immunoSEQ multiplex PCR, yet TCRdb's version contains in-frame clones alone and is incomplete. Of under 150,000 clones listed, approximately 90% were seen once; the top ten hold 1.5% to 2%. Germline CDR1 reads MNHEY; CDR2 reads SMNVEV (reference sequence). The trim removed 5 bases at V and 8 bases at J, leaving 9 bases unmatched. The CDR3 totals 15 residues. This record comes from a study of cytomegalovirus exposure and HLA in healthy donors. Study results and limitations: It was reported that the classifier diagnosed cytomegalovirus status with high specificity and sensitivity in both the original and validation cohorts. Subsequent analysis of the approximately 120 validation repertoires found a tendency for first-cohort TCR clusters to co-occur. Many donors shared some public TCRs, even though most TCR sequences were rare. 164 TCR beta chains were listed as cytomegalovirus-associated.

This chain connects TRBV27 to TRBJ1-4; 9 nucleotides align to TRBD1. This receptor was identified in a woman aged 18-29 years in good health and CMV-seronegative. Material for sequencing was PBMCs. The CDR3 DNA follows: TGTGCCAGCAGTCTTGACGGGACAGGGCTGGAAAAACTGTTTTTT. Protein sequence: CASSLDGTGLEKLFF.